Below, 28 T cell receptor beta chains from the same sample are listed, as sequenced in a study of PD-L1 blockade in urothelial cancer. Time point described: peripheral blood 6 weeks after treatment start. Libraries were prepared by immunoSEQ multiplex PCR; TCRdb keeps only in-frame clonotypes and omits some of them. This sample carries about 23,000 clones, around 90% of them seen once, and the ten largest clones take about 11%. The sequencing here drew on PBMCs, taken around atezolizumab (anti-PD-L1) treatment. The receptor source for this set is an older woman with urothelial cancer.

The rearrangement links TRBV5-8 to TRBJ2-1; 9 bases map to TRBD2. This CDR3 comprises 15 residues. The J segment lost 7 bases and the V segment lost 3 bases, leaving 8 bases of the junction unmatched. CDR1 and CDR2 (germline): SGHTS, YDEGEE. The CDR3: CASSWDLAGWNEQFF. CDR3 in DNA: TGTGCCAGCAGCTGGGATCTAGCGGGATGGAATGAGCAGTTCTTC.

This chain connects TRBV6-5 to TRBJ2-1; 7 bases map to TRBD1. CDR1 is MNHEY, CDR2 SVGAGI, per germline. The CDR3 is 12 residues long. The V gene end was trimmed by 6 bases and the J gene end by 12 bases; junction bases not matched to a gene: 8. CDR3 loop: CASSRTGGVQFF. The CDR3 DNA is TGTGCCAGCAGCAGGACAGGAGGCGTGCAGTTCTTC.

This chain connects TRBV6-1 to TRBJ2-5; D remains ambiguous. V was trimmed by 6 bases and J by 2 bases, leaving 4 bases between them. Looked up from germline, CDR1 is MNHNS and CDR2 is SASEGT. This CDR3 has 11 amino acids. CDR3 amino acids: CASSPQETQYF. The CDR3 nucleotides read TGTGCCAGCAGCCCACAAGAGACCCAGTACTTC.

V gene TRBV14 combines with J gene TRBJ2-3; a weak D match, TRBD1 (6 bases). Germline V gives CDR1 SGHDN, CDR2 FVKESK. The CDR3 length is 16 residues. Trimming pared 0 bases from V and 3 bases from J, leaving 13 bases between. The CDR3 region has the DNA TGTGCCAGCAGCCAAGACAGGACAGCCGGGACAGATACGCAGTATTTT. Amino acid sequence: CASSQDRTAGTDTQYF.

The chain recombines TRBV11-3 with TRBJ2-2; possibly TRBD2 for D (6 bases). Between the trimmed V and J ends, which lost 2 bases and 2 bases, there was a span of 9 bases. The CDR3 is 15 amino acids. CDR1 SGHNT and CDR2 YENEEA come from the germline V gene. CDR3: CASSLLAANTGELFF. Here the CDR3 DNA reads TGTGCCAGCAGCTTATTAGCGGCTAACACCGGGGAGCTGTTTTTT.

The rearrangement links TRBV11-3 to TRBJ2-7, with D uncertain. The CDR3 spans 13 residues. From germline, CDR1 is SGHNT and CDR2 YENEEA. V lost 5 bases and J lost 4, with 12 bases in between. The CDR3, as DNA: TGTGCCAGCAGCCCAGGTGGCCATTACGAGCAGTACTTC. It specifies CASSPGGHYEQYF.

The CDR3, as DNA: TGTGCCAGTAGTATGGGTAAAAGCGCAACCCTCCAAGAGACCCAGTACTTC. Translated: CASSMGKSATLQETQYF. The chain couples TRBV19 to TRBJ2-5, with D unresolved. V dropped 3 bases and J dropped 1 base, with 18 bases sitting between them. This CDR3 is built from 17 residues. Germline CDR1 is LNHDA and CDR2 is SQIVND (reference sequence).

The CDR3, as DNA: TGTGCCAGCAGCGGACCGGGGATAAGCACAGATACGCAGTATTTT. This encodes CASSGPGISTDTQYF. The chain joins TRBV7-9 to TRBJ2-3, with a possible D match to TRBD2 (5 bases). The CDR3 runs to 15 residues. V lost 5 bases, J lost 0 bases, and 12 bases lay in between. In germline, CDR1 is SEHNR, CDR2 FQNEAQ (reference sequence).

V and J are TRBV6-6 and TRBJ2-7; TRBD1 might be the D (5 bases). The CDR3 sequence is 13 residues long. Trimming took 8 bases from V and 3 from J, leaving 14 bases between them. Germline assignment: CDR1 MNHNY and CDR2 SVGAGI (reference sequence). CDR3 sequence reads: CASRRRGSYEQYF. Written as DNA, the CDR3 is TGTGCCAGCCGGAGAAGGGGCAGCTACGAGCAGTACTTC.

This clone has just a few counts. The chain combines TRBV10-1 with TRBJ2-2; 8 bases are a match to TRBD2. From germline, CDR1 is WNHNN and CDR2 SYGVQD (reference sequence). The trim removed 6 bases at V and 6 bases at J, leaving 9 bases unmatched. There are 15 residues in the CDR3. The CDR3 protein is CASSPSGFVAGELFF. Written as DNA, the CDR3 is TGCGCCAGCAGCCCTAGCGGGTTTGTCGCCGGGGAGCTGTTTTTT.

V is TRBV20-1 and J is TRBJ1-1; D gene uncertain. Germline CDR1 and CDR2: DFQATT and SNEGSKA (reference sequence). The CDR3 runs to 11 residues. V lost 3 bases and J lost 3, with 5 bases in between. CDR3 sequence: CSASVYTEAFF. The CDR3 DNA reads TGCAGTGCTAGCGTCTACACTGAAGCTTTCTTT.

The chain joins TRBV7-8 to TRBJ1-5; D ambiguous. Germline CDR1 reads SGHVS; CDR2 reads FQNEAQ. Trimming took 2 bases from V and 2 from J, leaving 13 bases between them. CDR3 length: 16 residues. CDR3 sequence reads: CASSLSPGSGNQPQHF. CDR3 coding DNA: TGTGCCAGCAGCTTATCCCCCGGGTCGGGCAATCAGCCCCAGCATTTT.

The CDR3, as DNA: TGTGCCAGCAGCTTAGAAGGGAGTCAGCCCCAGCATTTT. Amino acid sequence: CASSLEGSQPQHF. The V gene is TRBV5-5, the J gene TRBJ1-5; D is uncertain. Germline CDR1 is SGHKS and CDR2 is YYEKEE (reference sequence). CDR3 size: 13 residues. Trimming left V 2 bases short and J 6 bases short, with 9 bases between.

The chain links TRBV5-4 to TRBJ2-5; TRBD2 matches at 9 bases. The CDR3 contains 16 residues. From germline, CDR1 is SGHNT and CDR2 YYREEE (reference sequence). The V segment lost 4 bases and the J segment 5 bases; nucleotides outside the gene matches: 12. The CDR3, as DNA: TGTGCCAGCAGCCCGGGACTAGCCCTATCACTCGAGACCCAGTACTTC. Residues: CASSPGLALSLETQYF.

The genes are TRBV29-1 and TRBJ2-1; D unclear. Trimming left V 4 bases short and J 9 bases short, with 7 bases between. The CDR3 is made up of 10 amino acids. The germline V gene has CDR1 SQVTM and CDR2 ANQGSEA. As DNA, the CDR3 is TGCAGCGTTGCCGGGTCTGAGCAGTTCTTC. It is translated as CSVAGSEQFF.

This chain joins TRBV2 and TRBJ2-1; TRBD2 matches 13 bases. Germline V lookup: CDR1 SNHLY, CDR2 FYNNEI. The CDR3 length is 16 residues. The J segment lost 4 bases and the V segment lost 5 bases, leaving 5 bases of the junction unmatched. CDR3 in DNA: TGTGCCAGCAGTTACAGACTAGCGGGGGGATACAATGAGCAGTTCTTC. Translated: CASSYRLAGGYNEQFF.

This clone was counted a single time. This chain uses TRBV5-1 with TRBJ2-1; 11 nucleotides match TRBD2. The germline CDR1 and CDR2 sequences are SGHRS and YFSETQ. The J segment lost 0 bases and the V segment lost 2 bases, leaving 4 bases of the junction unmatched. CDR3 length: 17 amino acids. The DNA for the CDR3 is TGCGCCAGCAGCTTAACTAGCGGGGGTCTCTCCTACAATGAGCAGTTCTTC. Its protein is CASSLTSGGLSYNEQFF.

The chain joins TRBV9 to TRBJ2-7; 11 bases map to TRBD2. Per the germline V gene, CDR1 is SGDLS and CDR2 is YYNGEE. This CDR3 contains 16 residues. Trimming took 0 bases from V and 6 from J; bases not matched to a gene: 8. The CDR3 sequence is CASSVGSSGGESEQYF. The CDR3 DNA reads TGTGCCAGCAGCGTAGGGAGTAGCGGGGGGGAGTCCGAGCAGTACTTC.

CDR3 amino acids: CASGLGQTEQFF. CDR3 nucleotide sequence: TGTGCTAGTGGCCTAGGCCAAACTGAGCAGTTCTTC. The V and J genes are TRBV12-5 and TRBJ2-1; D remains unclear. The CDR3 is made up of 12 amino acids. V lost 6 bases and J lost 9, with 12 bases in between. Germline lookup yields CDR1 LGHNT and CDR2 FRNRAP.

The genes are TRBV21-1 and TRBJ2-1; the table's D gene call, TRBD1, was not cross checked with the DNA. TRBV21-1 is described as a pseudogene. The CDR3 totals 15 residues. CDR3 DNA sequence: TGTGCCAGCAGCAAAAACAGGGAACCCTACAATGAGCAGTTCTTC. Its protein product is CASSKNREPYNEQFF.

The chain combines TRBV4-1 with TRBJ1-6; 9 nucleotides line up with TRBD1. V shed 4 bases and J 8 bases; nucleotides not matched to a gene: 12. Germline CDR1 reads MGHRA; CDR2 reads YSYEKL. This CDR3 spans 17 amino acids. The CDR3 spells CASSPSRDREFDSPLHF. The CDR3 region has the DNA TGCGCCAGCAGCCCGTCCCGGGACAGGGAATTCGATTCACCCCTCCACTTT.

This clone was recorded only once. The chain uses TRBV4-3 and TRBJ2-2; D is possibly TRBD2 (6 bases). This CDR3 comprises 17 residues. Germline lookup yields CDR1 LGHNA and CDR2 YSLEER. The ends were cut back, 2 bases at V and 4 bases at J, with 17 bases in the middle. The CDR3 bases are TGCGCCAGCAGCCAATTGGTATCGGGAGCGGGCACCGGGGAGCTGTTTTTT. Encoded protein: CASSQLVSGAGTGELFF.

V gene TRBV28 combines with J gene TRBJ2-3; maybe TRBD2 (5 bases). CDR1 MDHEN and CDR2 SYDVKM come from the germline V gene. V dropped 2 bases and J dropped 5 bases, with 5 bases sitting between them. CDR3 size: 12 residues. In nucleotides, the CDR3 is TGTGCCAGCAGTTTACGGGAAGATACGCAGTATTTT. The encoded protein is CASSLREDTQYF.

The J gene is TRBJ2-1, the V gene TRBV6-6; 12 bases align to TRBD1. The germline CDR1 and CDR2 sequences are MNHNY and SVGAGI (reference sequence). V dropped 8 bases and J dropped 6; count of bases not matched to a gene: 5. The CDR3 consists of 14 residues. The CDR3 DNA sequence: TGTGCCAGCGGGGGACAGGGGGCCGGCAATGAGCAGTTCTTC. Encoded protein: CASGGQGAGNEQFF.

The chain joins TRBV27 to TRBJ2-7; D unresolved. The germline V gene encodes CDR1 MNHEY and CDR2 SMNVEV (reference sequence). V was clipped by 4 bases and J by 0 bases, with 4 bases between them. The CDR3 runs to 12 residues. CDR3 sequence (DNA): TGTGCCAGCAGTTCAGGCTCCTACGAGCAGTACTTC. It is translated as CASSSGSYEQYF.

The rearrangement uses TRBV6-6 and TRBJ1-5, with a possible D match to TRBD1 (6 bases). This CDR3 comprises 16 residues. V dropped 6 bases and J dropped 2 bases, with 17 bases sitting between them. Germline loops: CDR1 MNHNY, CDR2 SVGAGI (reference sequence). In DNA, the CDR3 is TGTGCCAGCAGCCGTTCAGGGGCGGTGCGCAATCAGCCCCAGCATTTT. Its protein is CASSRSGAVRNQPQHF.

The CDR3 coding sequence is TGTGCCAGCTCCCCCAGACAGGCCGTTGGCACTGAAGCTTTCTTT. This codes for CASSPRQAVGTEAFF. The chain uses TRBV18 and TRBJ1-1; the D gene is possibly TRBD1 (6 bases). Trimming removed 6 bases at V and 4 bases at J, with 18 bases between. The CDR3 has 15 amino acids. Germline assignment: CDR1 KGHSH and CDR2 LQKENI.

V is TRBV5-1 and J is TRBJ2-1; 7 bases fit TRBD1. Germline V gives CDR1 SGHRS, CDR2 YFSETQ. Unmatched junction bases numbered 5, after V lost 5 bases and J lost 0 bases. This CDR3 has 15 amino acids. The CDR3 loop is CASRGQPDSYNEQFF. CDR3 nucleotide sequence: TGCGCCAGCAGGGGACAGCCAGACTCCTACAATGAGCAGTTCTTC.